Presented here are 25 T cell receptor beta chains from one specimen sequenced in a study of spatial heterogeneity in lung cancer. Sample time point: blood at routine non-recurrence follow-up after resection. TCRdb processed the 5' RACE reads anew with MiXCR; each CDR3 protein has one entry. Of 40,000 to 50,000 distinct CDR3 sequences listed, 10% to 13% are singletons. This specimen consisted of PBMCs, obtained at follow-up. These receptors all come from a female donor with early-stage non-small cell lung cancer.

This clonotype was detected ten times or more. The CDR3: CASSLGPGQGQETQYF. The CDR3 DNA reads as TGTGCCAGCAGCTTGGGGCCGGGACAGGGGCAAGAGACCCAGTACTTC. V usage is TRBV5-4 and J usage is TRBJ2-5, with 10 bases aligning to TRBD1. Germline V gives CDR1 SGHNT, CDR2 YYREEE (reference sequence). Unmatched junction bases numbered 4, after V lost 0 bases and J lost 2 bases. The CDR3 totals 16 residues.

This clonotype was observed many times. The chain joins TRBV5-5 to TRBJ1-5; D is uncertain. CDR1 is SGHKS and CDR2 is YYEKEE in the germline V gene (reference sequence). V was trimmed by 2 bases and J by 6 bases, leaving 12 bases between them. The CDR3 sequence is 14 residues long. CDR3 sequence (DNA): TGTGCCAGCAGCTTCTCAGGCGTAGGTCAGCCCCAGCATTTT. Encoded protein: CASSFSGVGQPQHF.

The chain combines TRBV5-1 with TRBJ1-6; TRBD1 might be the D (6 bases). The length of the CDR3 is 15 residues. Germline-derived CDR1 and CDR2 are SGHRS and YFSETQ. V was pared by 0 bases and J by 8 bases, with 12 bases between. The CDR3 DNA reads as TGCGCCAGCAGCTTGGCAGGGGCGCGGTATTCACCCCTCCACTTT. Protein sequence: CASSLAGARYSPLHF.

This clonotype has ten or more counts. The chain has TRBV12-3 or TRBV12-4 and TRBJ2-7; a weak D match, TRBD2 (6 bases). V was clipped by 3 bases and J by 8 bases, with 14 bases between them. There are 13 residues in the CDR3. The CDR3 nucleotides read TGTGCCAGCAGTTTTCGTAGCGGCGCCCAGCAGTACTTC. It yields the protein CASSFRSGAQQYF.

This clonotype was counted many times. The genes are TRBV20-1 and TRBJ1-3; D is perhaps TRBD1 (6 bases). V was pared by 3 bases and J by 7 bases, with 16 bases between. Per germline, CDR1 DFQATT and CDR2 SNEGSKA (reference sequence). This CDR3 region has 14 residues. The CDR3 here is CSARTLGTINTIYF. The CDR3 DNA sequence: TGCAGTGCTAGGACGCTCGGGACAATCAACACCATATATTTT.

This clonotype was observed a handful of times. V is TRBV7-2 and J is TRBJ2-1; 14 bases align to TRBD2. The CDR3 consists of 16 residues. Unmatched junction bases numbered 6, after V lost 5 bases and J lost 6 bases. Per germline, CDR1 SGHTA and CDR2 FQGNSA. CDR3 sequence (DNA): TGTGCCAGCAGCCCTCCGGGACTAGCGGGAGTCAATGAGCAGTTCTTC. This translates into CASSPPGLAGVNEQFF.

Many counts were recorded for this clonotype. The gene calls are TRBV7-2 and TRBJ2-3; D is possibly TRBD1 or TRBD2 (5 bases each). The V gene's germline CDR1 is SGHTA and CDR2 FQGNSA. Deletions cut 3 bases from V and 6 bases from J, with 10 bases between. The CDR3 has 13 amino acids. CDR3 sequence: CASSFRGEDTQYF. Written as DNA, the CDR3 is TGTGCCAGCAGCTTCCGGGGCGAGGATACGCAGTATTTT.

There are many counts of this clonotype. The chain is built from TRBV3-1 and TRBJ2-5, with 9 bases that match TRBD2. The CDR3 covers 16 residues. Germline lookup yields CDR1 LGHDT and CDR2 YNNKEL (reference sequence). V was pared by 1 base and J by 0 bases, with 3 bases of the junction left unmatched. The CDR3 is CASSQVGGGDQETQYF. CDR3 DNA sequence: TGTGCCAGCAGCCAAGTAGGCGGGGGGGACCAAGAGACCCAGTACTTC.

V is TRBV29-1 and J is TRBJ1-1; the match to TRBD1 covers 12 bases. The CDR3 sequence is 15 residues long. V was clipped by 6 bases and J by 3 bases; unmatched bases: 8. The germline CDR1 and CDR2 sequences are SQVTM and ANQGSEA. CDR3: CSVTGTGGADTEAFF. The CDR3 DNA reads TGCAGCGTAACTGGGACAGGGGGCGCGGACACTGAAGCTTTCTTT.

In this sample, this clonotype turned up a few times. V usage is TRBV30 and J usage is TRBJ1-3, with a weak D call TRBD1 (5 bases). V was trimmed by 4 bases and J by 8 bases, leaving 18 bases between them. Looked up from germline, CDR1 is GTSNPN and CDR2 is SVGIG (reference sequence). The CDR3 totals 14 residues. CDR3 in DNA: TGTGCCTGGAATAGCGCGGGACTCGGGGACACCATATATTTT. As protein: CAWNSAGLGDTIYF.

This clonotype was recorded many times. The CDR3 loop reads CASSLGGGPDSEQFF. Here the CDR3 DNA reads TGTGCCAGCAGCTTAGGTGGGGGGCCTGACTCTGAGCAGTTCTTC. The J gene is TRBJ2-1, the V gene TRBV7-2; possibly TRBD1 or TRBD2 for D (6 bases each). The CDR3 loop spans 15 amino acids. The V gene lost 1 base and the J gene lost 9 bases, with 16 bases spanning the gap. Germline values: CDR1 SGHTA, CDR2 FQGNSA. The full variable domain, rest sourced from reference TRBV7-2 and TRBJ2-1, is GAGVSQSPSNKVTEKGKDVELRCDPISGHTALYWYRQSLGQGLEFLIYFQGNSAPDKSGLPSDRFSAERTGGSVSTLTIQRTQQEDSAVYLCASSLGGGPDSEQFFGPGTRLTVL.

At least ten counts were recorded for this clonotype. CDR3 in amino acids: CSASRLAGEQYF. CDR3 DNA sequence: TGCAGTGCGTCGAGACTAGCGGGGGAGCAGTATTTT. The chain has TRBV20-1 and TRBJ2-3, with 12 bases identical to TRBD2. Germline CDR1 is DFQATT and CDR2 is SNEGSKA (reference sequence). The CDR3 totals 12 residues. J gave up 11 bases and V 6 bases, and 6 bases lay outside the gene matches.

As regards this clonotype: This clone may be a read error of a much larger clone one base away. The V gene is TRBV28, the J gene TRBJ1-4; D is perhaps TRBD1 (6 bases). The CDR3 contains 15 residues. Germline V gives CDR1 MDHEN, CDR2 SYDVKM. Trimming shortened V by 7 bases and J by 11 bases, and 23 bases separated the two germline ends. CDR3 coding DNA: TGTGCCAGCAACCCGGGGAGGGAGCAAAGGGGGAAACTGTTTTTT. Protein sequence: CASNPGREQRGKLFF.

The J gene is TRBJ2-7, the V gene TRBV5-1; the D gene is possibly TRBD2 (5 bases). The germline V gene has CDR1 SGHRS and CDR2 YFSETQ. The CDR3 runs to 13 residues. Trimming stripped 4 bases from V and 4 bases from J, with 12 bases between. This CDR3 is CASSKDWEYEQYF. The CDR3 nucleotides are TGCGCCAGCAGCAAGGACTGGGAATACGAGCAGTACTTC.

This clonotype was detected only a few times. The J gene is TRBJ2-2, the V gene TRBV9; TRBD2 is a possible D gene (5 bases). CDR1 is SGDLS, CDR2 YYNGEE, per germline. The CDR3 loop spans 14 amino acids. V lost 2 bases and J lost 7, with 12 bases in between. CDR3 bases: TGTGCCAGCAGCGTTTTAACGGCGGGCGGGGAGCTGTTTTTT. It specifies CASSVLTAGGELFF.

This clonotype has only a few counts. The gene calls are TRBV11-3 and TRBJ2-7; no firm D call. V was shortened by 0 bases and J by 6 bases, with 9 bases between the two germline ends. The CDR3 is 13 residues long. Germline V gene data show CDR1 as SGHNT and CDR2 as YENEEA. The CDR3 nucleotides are TGTGCCAGCAGCTTAGATGGCCGGAGCGAGCAGTACTTC. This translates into CASSLDGRSEQYF.

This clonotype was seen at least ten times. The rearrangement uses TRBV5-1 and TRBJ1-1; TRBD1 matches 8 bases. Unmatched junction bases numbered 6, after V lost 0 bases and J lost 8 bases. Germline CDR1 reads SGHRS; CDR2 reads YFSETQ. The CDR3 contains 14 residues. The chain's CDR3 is CASSLAQGAKEAFF. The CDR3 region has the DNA TGCGCCAGCAGCTTGGCTCAGGGGGCGAAGGAAGCTTTCTTT.

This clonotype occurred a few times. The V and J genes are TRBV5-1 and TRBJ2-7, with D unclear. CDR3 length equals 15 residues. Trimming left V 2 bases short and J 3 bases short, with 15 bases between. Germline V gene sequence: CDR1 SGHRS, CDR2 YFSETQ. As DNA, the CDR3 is TGCGCCAGCAGCTTCAATACCCTAGACTTCTACGAGCAGTACTTC. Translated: CASSFNTLDFYEQYF.

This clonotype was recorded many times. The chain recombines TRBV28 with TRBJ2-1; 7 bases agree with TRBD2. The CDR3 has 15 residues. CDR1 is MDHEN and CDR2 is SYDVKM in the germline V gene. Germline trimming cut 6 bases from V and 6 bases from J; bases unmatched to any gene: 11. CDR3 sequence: CASRLLGGGVNEQFF. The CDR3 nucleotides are TGTGCCAGCAGGCTACTAGGCGGGGGTGTCAATGAGCAGTTCTTC.

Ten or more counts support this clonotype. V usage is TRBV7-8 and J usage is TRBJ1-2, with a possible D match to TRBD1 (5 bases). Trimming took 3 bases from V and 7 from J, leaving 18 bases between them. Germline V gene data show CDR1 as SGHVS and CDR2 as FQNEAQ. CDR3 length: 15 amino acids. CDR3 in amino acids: CASSLTSGGTSGYTF. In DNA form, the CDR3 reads TGTGCCAGCAGCTTGACCTCCGGGGGGACCTCTGGCTACACCTTC.

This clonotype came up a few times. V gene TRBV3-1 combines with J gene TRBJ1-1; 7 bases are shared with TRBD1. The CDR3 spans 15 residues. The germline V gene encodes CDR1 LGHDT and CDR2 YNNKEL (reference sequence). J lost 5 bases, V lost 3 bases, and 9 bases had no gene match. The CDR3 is CASSQKTGRDTEAFF. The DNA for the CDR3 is TGTGCCAGCAGCCAGAAGACAGGGAGGGATACTGAAGCTTTCTTT.

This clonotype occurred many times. The CDR3 region has the DNA TGTGCCAGCATGACAGCGGCGGGGGGGAAAAACATTCAGTACTTC. It yields the protein CASMTAAGGKNIQYF. V is TRBV28 and J is TRBJ2-4, with 9 bases matching TRBD2. Germline trimming cut 7 bases from V and 4 bases from J; bases unmatched to any gene: 8. Per germline, CDR1 MDHEN and CDR2 SYDVKM. The CDR3 loop spans 15 amino acids.

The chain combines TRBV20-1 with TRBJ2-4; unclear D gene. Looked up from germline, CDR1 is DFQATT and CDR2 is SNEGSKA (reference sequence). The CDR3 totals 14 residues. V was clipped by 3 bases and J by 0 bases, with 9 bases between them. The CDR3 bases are TGCAGTGCTAGTGAGGATCTAGCCAAAAACATTCAGTACTTC. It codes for CSASEDLAKNIQYF.

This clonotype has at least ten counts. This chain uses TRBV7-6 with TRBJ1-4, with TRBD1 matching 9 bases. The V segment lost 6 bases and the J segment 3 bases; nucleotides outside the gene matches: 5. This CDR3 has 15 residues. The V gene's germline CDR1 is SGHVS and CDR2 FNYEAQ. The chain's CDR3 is CASSPRQGANEKLFF. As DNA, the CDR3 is TGTGCCAGCAGTCCAAGACAGGGGGCTAATGAAAAACTGTTTTTT.

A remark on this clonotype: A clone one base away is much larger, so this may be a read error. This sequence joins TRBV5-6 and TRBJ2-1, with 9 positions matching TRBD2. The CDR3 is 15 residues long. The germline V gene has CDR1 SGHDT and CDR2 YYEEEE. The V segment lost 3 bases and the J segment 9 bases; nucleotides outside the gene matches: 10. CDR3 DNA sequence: TGTGCCAGCAGCTCATATAGGCTAGCGGGGATTGAGCAGTTCTTC. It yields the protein CASSSYRLAGIEQFF.